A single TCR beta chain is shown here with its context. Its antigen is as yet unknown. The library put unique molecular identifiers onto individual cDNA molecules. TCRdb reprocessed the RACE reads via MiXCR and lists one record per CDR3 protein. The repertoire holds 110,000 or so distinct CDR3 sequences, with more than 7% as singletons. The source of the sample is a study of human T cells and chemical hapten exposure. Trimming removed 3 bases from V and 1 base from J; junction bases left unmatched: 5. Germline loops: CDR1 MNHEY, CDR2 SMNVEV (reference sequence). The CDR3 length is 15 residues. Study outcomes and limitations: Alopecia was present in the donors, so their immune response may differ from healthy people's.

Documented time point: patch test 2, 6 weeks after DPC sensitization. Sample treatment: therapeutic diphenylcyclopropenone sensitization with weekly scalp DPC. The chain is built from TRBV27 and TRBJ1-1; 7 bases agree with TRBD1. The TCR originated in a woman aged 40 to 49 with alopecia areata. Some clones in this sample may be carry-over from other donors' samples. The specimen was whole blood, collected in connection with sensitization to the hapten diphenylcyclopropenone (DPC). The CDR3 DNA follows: TGTGCCAGCAGTTTGGAGGACAGGTCGAACACTGAAGCTTTCTTT. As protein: CASSLEDRSNTEAFF.